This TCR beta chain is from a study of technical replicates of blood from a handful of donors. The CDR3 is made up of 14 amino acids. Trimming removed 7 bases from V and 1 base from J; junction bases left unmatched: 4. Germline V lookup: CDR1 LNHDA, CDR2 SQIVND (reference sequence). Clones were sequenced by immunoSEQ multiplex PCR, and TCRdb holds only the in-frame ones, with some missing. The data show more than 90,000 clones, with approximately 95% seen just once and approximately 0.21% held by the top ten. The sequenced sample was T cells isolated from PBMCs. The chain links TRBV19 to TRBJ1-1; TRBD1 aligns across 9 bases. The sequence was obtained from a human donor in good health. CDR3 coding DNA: TGTGCCAGTACTCGGGACAGGGCGAACACTGAAGCTTTCTTT. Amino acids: CASTRDRANTEAFF.